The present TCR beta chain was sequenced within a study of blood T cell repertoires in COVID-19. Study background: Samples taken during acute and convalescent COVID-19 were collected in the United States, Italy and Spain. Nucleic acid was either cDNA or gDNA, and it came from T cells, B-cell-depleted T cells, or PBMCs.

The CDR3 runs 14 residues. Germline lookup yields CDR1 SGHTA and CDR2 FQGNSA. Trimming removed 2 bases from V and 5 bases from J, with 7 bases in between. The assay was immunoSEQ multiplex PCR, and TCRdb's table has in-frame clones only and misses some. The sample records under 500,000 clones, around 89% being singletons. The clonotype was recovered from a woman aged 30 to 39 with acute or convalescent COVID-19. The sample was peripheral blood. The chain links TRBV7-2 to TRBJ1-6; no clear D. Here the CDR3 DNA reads TGTGCCAGCAGCTTATGGTCAGATAATTCACCCCTCCACTTT. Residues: CASSLWSDNSPLHF.